These 5 T cell receptor beta chains originate from one sample sequenced in a study of T cells in Graves' hyperthyroidism and ophthalmopathy. Amplification of TCR beta CDR3 regions used RNA as the template. TCR CDR3 regions were first amplified by RT-PCR with HTBI primers. One entry per CDR3 protein, called by TCRdb with MiXCR from the multiplex PCR reads. The table has 650,000 to 850,000 distinct CDR3 sequences, roughly a sixth seen once. The sample was blood. Receptors originate from a woman aged 45-65 years with Graves' hyperthyroidism that later progressed to Graves' ophthalmopathy.

This clonotype has only a few counts. The V and J genes are TRBV15 and TRBJ1-1; D not certain. V gave up 3 bases and J gave up 1 base, with 12 bases separating them. The CDR3 runs to 15 residues. From germline, CDR1 is LNHNV and CDR2 YYDKDF (reference sequence). The CDR3 DNA sequence: TGTGCCACCAGCAGCCGCGTGCGGGCGAACACTGAAGCTTTCTTT. Protein sequence: CATSSRVRANTEAFF.

The rearrangement joins TRBV6-5 to TRBJ1-1; D ambiguous. The germline V gene has CDR1 MNHEY and CDR2 SVGAGI. With 5 bases removed from V and 6 bases from J, the gap between germline ends came to 10 bases. The CDR3 contains 12 residues. CDR3 in amino acids: CASSNLTPEAFF. The CDR3 DNA reads as TGTGCCAGCAGTAACCTGACACCTGAAGCTTTCTTT.

This clonotype was seen many times. The chain has TRBV7-3 and TRBJ2-1; TRBD2 agrees at 10 bases. Germline CDR1 reads SGHTA; CDR2 reads FQGTGA. V was clipped by 4 bases and J by 6 bases; unmatched bases: 6. The CDR3 is 15 amino acids. The CDR3 DNA follows: TGTGCCAGCAGCTCGTGGGGACTAGCGCCCAATGAGCAGTTCTTC. It is translated as CASSSWGLAPNEQFF.

At least ten counts were recorded for this clonotype. The chain carries TRBV7-2 and TRBJ1-2; 7 nucleotides agree with TRBD1. Germline V CDR1 and CDR2: SGHTA, FQGNSA. The CDR3 length is 13 residues. J gave up 4 bases and V 5 bases, and 4 bases lay outside the gene matches. This CDR3 is CASSPRQGYGYTF. CDR3 in DNA: TGTGCCAGCAGCCCTCGACAGGGCTATGGCTACACCTTC.

This clonotype has only a few counts. V and J are TRBV4-1 and TRBJ1-1, with TRBD1 as a possible D gene (5 bases). The CDR3 extends over 15 amino acids. CDR1 MGHRA and CDR2 YSYEKL come from the germline V gene. V was clipped by 4 bases and J by 3 bases, with 15 bases between them. The CDR3 protein is CASSLSWGFDTEAFF. CDR3 nucleotides: TGCGCCAGCAGCCTCAGTTGGGGCTTCGACACTGAAGCTTTCTTT.